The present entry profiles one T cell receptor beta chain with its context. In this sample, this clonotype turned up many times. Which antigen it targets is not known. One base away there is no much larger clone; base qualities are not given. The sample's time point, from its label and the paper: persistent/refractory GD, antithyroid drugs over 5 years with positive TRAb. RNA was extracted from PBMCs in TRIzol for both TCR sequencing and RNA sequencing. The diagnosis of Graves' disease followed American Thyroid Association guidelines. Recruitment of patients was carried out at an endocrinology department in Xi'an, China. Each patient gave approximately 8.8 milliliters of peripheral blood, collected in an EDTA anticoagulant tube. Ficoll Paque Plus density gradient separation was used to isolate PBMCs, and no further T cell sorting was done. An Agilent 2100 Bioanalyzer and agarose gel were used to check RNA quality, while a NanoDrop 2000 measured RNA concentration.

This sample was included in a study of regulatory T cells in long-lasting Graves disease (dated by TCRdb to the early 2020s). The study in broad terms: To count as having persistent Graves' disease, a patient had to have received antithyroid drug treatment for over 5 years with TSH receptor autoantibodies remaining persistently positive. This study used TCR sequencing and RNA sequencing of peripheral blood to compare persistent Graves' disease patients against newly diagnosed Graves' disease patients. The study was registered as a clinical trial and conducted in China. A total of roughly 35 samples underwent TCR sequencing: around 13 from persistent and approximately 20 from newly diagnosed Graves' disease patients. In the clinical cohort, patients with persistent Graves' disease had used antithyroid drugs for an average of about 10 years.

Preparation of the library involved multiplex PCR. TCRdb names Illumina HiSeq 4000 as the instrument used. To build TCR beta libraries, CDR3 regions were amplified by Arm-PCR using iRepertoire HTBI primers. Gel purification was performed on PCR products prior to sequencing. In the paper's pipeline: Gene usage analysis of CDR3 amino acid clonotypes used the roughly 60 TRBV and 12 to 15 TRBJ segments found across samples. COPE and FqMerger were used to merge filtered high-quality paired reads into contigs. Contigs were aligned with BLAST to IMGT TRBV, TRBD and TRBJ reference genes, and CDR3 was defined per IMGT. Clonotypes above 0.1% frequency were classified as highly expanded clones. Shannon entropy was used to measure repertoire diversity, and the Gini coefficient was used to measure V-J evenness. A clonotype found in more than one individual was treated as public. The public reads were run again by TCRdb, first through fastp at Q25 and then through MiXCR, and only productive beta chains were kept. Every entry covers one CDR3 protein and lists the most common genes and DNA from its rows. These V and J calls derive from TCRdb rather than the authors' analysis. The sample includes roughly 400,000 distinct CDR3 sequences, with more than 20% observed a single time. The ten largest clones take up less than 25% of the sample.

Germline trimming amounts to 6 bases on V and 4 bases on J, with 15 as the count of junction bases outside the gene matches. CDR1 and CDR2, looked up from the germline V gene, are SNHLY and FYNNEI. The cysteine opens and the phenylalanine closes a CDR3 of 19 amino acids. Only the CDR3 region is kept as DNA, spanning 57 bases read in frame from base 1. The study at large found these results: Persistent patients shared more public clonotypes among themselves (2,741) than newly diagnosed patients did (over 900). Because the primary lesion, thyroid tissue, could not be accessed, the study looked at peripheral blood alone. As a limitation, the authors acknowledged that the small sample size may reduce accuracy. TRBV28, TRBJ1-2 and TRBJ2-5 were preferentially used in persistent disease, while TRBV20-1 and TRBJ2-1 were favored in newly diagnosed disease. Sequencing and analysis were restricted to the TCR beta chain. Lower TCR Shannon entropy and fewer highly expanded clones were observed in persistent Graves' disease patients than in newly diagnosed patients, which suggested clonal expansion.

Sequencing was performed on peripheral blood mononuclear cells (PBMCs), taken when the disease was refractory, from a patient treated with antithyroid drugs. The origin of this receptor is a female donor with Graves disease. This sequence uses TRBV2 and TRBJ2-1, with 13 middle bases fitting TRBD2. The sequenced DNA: TGTGCCAGCAGGTTTACTAGCGGGAGGGTGGGTCTATGGTACAATGAGCAGTTCTTC. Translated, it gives CASRFTSGRVGLWYNEQFF.